This T cell receptor (beta chain) was sequenced during a study of cytomegalovirus exposure and HLA in healthy donors. The study, taken as a whole, reports: Three chains tied to CMV proved CMV antigen-specific in vitro. The authors listed approximately 150 TCR beta chains as cytomegalovirus-associated.

Remarks on this clone: Antigen unknown.

Separation from the roughly 670-subject first cohort characterized the roughly 110-subject validation cohort, to which the donors belonged. Sequenced by immunoSEQ multiplex PCR; TCRdb stores in-frame clones only, minus some. The table lists around 170,000 clones, 85% of them singletons. The CDR3 runs to 17 residues. Germline CDR1 reads SGHRS; CDR2 reads YFSETQ. Trimming pared 4 bases from V and 5 bases from J, leaving 22 bases between. This clonotype originated in a man aged 18 to 29 in good health and CMV-seropositive. Sequencing was done on a sample of PBMCs. The rearrangement uses TRBV5-1 and TRBJ2-1; D is unresolved. CDR3 coding DNA: TGCGCCAGCAGCCTCAGAGGATTGGTAGCAGCAAACAATGAGCAGTTCTTC. Its protein is CASSLRGLVAANNEQFF.